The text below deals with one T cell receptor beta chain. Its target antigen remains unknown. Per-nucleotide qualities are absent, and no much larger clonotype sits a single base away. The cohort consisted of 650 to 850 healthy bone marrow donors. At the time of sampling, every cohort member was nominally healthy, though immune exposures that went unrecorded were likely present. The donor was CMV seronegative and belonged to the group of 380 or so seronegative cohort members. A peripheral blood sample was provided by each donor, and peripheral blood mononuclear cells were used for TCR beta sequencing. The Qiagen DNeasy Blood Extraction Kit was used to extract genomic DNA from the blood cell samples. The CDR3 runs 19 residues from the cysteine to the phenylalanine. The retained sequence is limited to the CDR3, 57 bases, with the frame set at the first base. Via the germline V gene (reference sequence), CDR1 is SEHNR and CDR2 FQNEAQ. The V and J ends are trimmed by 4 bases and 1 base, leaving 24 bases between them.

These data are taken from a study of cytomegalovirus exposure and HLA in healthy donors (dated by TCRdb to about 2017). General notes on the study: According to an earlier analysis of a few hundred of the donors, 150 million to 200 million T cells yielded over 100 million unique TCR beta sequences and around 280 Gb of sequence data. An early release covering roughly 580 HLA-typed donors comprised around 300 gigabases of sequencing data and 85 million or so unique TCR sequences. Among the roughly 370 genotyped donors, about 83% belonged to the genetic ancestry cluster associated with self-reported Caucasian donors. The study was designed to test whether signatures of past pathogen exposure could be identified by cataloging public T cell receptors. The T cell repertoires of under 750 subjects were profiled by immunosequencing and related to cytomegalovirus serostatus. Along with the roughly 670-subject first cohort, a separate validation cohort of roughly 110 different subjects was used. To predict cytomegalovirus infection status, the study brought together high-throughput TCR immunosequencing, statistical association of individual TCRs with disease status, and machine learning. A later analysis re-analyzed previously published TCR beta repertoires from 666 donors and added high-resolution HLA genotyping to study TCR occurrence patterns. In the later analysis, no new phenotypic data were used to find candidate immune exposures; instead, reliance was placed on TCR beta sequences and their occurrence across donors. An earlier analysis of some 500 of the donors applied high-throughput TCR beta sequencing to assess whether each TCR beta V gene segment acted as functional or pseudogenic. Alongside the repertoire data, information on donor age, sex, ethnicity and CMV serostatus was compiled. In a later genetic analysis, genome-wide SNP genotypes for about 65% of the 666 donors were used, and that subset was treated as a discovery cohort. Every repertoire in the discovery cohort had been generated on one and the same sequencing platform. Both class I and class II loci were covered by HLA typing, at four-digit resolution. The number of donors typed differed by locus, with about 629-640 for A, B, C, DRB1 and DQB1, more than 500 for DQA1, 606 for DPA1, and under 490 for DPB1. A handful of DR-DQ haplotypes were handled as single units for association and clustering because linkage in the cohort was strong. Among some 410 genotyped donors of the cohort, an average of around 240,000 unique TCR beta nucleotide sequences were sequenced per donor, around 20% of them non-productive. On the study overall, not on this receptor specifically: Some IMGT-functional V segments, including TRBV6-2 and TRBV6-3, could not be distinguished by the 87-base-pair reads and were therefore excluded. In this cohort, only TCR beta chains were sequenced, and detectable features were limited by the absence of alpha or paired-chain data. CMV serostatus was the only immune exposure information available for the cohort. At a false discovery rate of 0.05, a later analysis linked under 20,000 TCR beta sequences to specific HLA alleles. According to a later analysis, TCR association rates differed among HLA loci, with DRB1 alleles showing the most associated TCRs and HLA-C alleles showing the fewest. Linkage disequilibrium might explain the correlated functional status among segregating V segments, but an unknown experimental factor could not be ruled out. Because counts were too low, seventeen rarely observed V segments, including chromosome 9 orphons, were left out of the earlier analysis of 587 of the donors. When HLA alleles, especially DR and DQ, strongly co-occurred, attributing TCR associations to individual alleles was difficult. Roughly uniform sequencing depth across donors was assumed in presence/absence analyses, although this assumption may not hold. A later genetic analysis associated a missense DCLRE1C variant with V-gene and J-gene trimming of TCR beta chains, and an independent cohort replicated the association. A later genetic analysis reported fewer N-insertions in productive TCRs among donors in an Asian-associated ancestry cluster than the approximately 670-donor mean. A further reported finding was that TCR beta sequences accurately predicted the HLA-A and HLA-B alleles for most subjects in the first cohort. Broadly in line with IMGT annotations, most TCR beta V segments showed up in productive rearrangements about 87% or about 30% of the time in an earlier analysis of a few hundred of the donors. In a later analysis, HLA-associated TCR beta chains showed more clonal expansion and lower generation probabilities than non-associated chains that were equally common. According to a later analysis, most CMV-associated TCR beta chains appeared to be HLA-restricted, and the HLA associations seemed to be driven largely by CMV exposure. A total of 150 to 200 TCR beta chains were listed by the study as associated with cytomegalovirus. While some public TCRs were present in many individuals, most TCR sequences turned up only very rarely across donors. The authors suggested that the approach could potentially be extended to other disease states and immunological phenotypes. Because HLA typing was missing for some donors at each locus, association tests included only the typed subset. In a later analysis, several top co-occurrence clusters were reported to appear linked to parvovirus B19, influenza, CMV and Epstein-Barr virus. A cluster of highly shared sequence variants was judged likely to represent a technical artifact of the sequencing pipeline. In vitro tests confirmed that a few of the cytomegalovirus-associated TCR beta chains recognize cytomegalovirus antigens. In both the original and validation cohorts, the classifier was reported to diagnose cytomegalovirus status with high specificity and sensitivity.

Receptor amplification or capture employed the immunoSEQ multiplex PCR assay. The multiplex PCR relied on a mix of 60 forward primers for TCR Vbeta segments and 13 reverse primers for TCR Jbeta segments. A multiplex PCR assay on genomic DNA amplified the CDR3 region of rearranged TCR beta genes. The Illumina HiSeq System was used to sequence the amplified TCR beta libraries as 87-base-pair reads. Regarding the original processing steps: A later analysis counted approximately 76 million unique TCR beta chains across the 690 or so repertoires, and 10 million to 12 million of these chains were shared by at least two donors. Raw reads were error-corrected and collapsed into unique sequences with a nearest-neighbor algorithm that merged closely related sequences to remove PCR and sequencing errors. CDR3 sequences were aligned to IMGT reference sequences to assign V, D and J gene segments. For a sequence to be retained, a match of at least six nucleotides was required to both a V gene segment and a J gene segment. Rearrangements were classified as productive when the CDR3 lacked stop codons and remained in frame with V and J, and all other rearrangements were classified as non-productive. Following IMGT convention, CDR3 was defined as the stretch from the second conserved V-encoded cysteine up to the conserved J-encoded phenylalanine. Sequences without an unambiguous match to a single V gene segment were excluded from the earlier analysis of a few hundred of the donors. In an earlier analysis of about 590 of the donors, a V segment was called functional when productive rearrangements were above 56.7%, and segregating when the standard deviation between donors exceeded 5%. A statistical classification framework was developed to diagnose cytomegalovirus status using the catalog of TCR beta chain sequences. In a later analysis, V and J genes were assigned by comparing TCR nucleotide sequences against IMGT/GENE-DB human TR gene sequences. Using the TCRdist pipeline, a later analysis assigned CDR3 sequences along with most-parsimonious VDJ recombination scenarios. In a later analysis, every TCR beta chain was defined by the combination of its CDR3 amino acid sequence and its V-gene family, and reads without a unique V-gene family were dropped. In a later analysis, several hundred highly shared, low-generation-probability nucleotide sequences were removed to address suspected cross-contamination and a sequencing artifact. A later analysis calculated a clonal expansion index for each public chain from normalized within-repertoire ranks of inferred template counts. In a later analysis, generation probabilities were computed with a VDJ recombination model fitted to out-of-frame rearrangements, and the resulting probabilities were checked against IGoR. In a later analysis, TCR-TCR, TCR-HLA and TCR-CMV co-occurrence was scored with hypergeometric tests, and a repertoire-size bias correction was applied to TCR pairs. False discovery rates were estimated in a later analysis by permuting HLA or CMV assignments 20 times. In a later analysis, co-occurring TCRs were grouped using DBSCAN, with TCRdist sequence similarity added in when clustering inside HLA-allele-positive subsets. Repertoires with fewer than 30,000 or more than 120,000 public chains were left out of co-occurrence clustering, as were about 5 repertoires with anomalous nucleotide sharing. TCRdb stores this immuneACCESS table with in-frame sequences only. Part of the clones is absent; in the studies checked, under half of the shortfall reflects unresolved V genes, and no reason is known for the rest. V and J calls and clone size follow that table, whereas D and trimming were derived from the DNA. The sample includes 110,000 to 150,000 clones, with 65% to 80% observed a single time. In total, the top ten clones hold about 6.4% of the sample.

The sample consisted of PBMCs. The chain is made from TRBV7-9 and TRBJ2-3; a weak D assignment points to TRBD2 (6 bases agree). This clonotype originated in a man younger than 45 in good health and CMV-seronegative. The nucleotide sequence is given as TGTGCCAGCAGCTGGATCATGCGGGCGGGGCGGGGACGCACAGATACGCAGTATTTT. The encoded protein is CASSWIMRAGRGRTDTQYF.